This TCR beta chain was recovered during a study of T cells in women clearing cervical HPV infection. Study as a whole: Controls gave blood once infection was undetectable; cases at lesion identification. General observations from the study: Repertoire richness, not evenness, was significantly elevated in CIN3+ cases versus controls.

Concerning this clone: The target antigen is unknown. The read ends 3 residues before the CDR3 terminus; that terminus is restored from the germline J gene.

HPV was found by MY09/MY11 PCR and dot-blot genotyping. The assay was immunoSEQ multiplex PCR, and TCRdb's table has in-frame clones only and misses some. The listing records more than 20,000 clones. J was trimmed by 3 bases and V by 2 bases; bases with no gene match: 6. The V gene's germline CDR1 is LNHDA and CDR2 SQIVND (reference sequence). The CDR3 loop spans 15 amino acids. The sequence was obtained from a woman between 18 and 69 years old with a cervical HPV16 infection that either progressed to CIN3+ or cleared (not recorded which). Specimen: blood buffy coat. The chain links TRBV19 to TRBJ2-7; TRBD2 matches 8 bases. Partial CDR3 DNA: TGTGCCAGTAGTATAAGCGGGGGTCCACTCTACGAG. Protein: CASSISGGPLYE. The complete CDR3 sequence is CASSISGGPLYEQYF.